The rows below give T cell receptor beta chains drawn from one sample of a study of metastatic and nonmetastatic thyroid tumors. With MiXCR, TCRdb called clones anew from the PCR reads. The table has 30,000 to 35,000 clones, under 30% seen once. Material for sequencing was blood. These receptors originate from a female donor with papillary thyroid cancer or a benign thyroid nodule (not recorded which). Some clones in this sample may be carry-over from other donors' samples. CDR3s include the opening cysteine and the closing phenylalanine or tryptophan. A D gene is named only where the DNA matches it firmly. Clone sizes are given selectively: once, few, many, or a class where the clone is expanded.

v_gene: TRBV6-2/TRBV6-3
abundance: -
d_gene: -
j_gene: TRBJ2-2
CDR3aa: CASSDWGVNTGELFF

v_gene: TRBV12-3/TRBV12-4
abundance: few
d_gene: TRBD1
j_gene: TRBJ1-1
CDR3aa: CASRPTGDNTEAFF

v_gene: TRBV14
abundance: -
d_gene: TRBD2
j_gene: TRBJ2-1
CDR3aa: CASSQDAASGAHNEQFF

v_gene: TRBV27
abundance: -
d_gene: -
j_gene: TRBJ2-7
CDR3aa: CASIRGRDRFSYEQYF

v_gene: TRBV13
abundance: -
d_gene: -
j_gene: TRBJ2-3
CDR3aa: CASSLRTSSGTDTQYF

v_gene: TRBV3-1
abundance: once
d_gene: TRBD2
j_gene: TRBJ2-1
CDR3aa: CASSQEVGRIRNEQFF

v_gene: TRBV20-1
abundance: -
d_gene: -
j_gene: TRBJ2-7
CDR3aa: CSATDQALLEQYF

v_gene: TRBV25-1
abundance: -
d_gene: -
j_gene: TRBJ1-6
CDR3aa: CASAQGNSPLHF

v_gene: TRBV19
abundance: many
d_gene: -
j_gene: TRBJ2-5
CDR3aa: CASSIVGGETQYF

v_gene: TRBV29-1
abundance: many
d_gene: TRBD1
j_gene: TRBJ2-2
CDR3aa: CSVGQGRNTGELFF

v_gene: TRBV4-1
abundance: medium-sized
d_gene: -
j_gene: TRBJ2-1
CDR3aa: CASSQEAQDEQFF

v_gene: TRBV6-1
abundance: few
d_gene: -
j_gene: TRBJ1-6
CDR3aa: CASSGPGPPLHF

v_gene: TRBV28
abundance: -
d_gene: -
j_gene: TRBJ1-1
CDR3aa: CASSVRGGSTEAFF

v_gene: TRBV11-1
abundance: once
d_gene: TRBD1
j_gene: TRBJ1-2
CDR3aa: CASSLRGQGPLGGYTF

v_gene: TRBV5-1
abundance: many
d_gene: -
j_gene: TRBJ1-2
CDR3aa: CASSQQSDSTRYHGYTF

v_gene: TRBV6-1
abundance: few
d_gene: -
j_gene: TRBJ2-5
CDR3aa: CASSPPGQGSETQYF

v_gene: TRBV5-6
abundance: many
d_gene: -
j_gene: TRBJ2-1
CDR3aa: CASSLVAGDIFYNEQFF

v_gene: TRBV11-2
abundance: once
d_gene: -
j_gene: TRBJ2-3
CDR3aa: CASSFSPGKDTQYF

v_gene: TRBV6-2/TRBV6-3
abundance: medium-sized
d_gene: -
j_gene: TRBJ2-2
CDR3aa: CASSSGFLAGELFF

v_gene: TRBV7-9
abundance: many
d_gene: -
j_gene: TRBJ2-6
CDR3aa: CASSIYSSGANVLTF

v_gene: TRBV6-1
abundance: few
d_gene: -
j_gene: TRBJ2-7
CDR3aa: CASSGGQGQLGEQYF

v_gene: TRBV7-3
abundance: few
d_gene: TRBD1
j_gene: TRBJ2-2
CDR3aa: CASSFVTGGDTGELFF

v_gene: TRBV30
abundance: many
d_gene: -
j_gene: TRBJ1-6
CDR3aa: CAWSREQDSPLHF

v_gene: TRBV27
abundance: -
d_gene: TRBD1
j_gene: TRBJ1-2
CDR3aa: CASSPQGFSYTF

v_gene: TRBV20-1
abundance: -
d_gene: TRBD2
j_gene: TRBJ2-1
CDR3aa: CSARRPRLAGNPNEQFF

v_gene: TRBV19
abundance: -
d_gene: TRBD2
j_gene: TRBJ2-2
CDR3aa: CASSGLAEMLRGELFF

v_gene: TRBV6-1
abundance: -
d_gene: -
j_gene: TRBJ1-1
CDR3aa: CASMRGTEAFF

v_gene: TRBV14
abundance: -
d_gene: TRBD2
j_gene: TRBJ2-1
CDR3aa: CASSLHLAGSYNEQFF

v_gene: TRBV28
abundance: -
d_gene: -
j_gene: TRBJ2-7
CDR3aa: CASSLSGDPSYEQYF

v_gene: TRBV6-1
abundance: many
d_gene: -
j_gene: TRBJ2-7
CDR3aa: CASRAPGFGIYEQYF

v_gene: TRBV12-3/TRBV12-4
abundance: -
d_gene: -
j_gene: TRBJ2-3
CDR3aa: CASSFPGSPDTQYF

v_gene: TRBV20-1
abundance: -
d_gene: TRBD2
j_gene: TRBJ2-7
CDR3aa: CSAPSGSSYEQYF

v_gene: TRBV6-5
abundance: medium-sized
d_gene: TRBD1
j_gene: TRBJ2-7
CDR3aa: CASSYSPTGLTFTYEQYF

v_gene: TRBV7-8
abundance: many
d_gene: TRBD2
j_gene: TRBJ2-4
CDR3aa: CASSLAFSGTSGKNIQYF

v_gene: TRBV19
abundance: few
d_gene: TRBD1
j_gene: TRBJ2-1
CDR3aa: CATSTGAHNEQFF